Each of the 2 T cell receptor beta chains below was sequenced from the same sample in a study of blood T cell repertoires in COVID-19. Clones were read by immunoSEQ multiplex PCR, and TCRdb kept only the in-frame ones, dropping some. The top ten hold 11% of the sample, which has around 300,000 clones, over 75% seen once. Sequences were obtained from peripheral blood. The source of these receptors is a woman between 65 and 79 years old with acute or convalescent COVID-19.

V and J are TRBV27 and TRBJ2-2; 10 bases are shared with TRBD1. Germline V CDR1 and CDR2: MNHEY, SMNVEV (reference sequence). The CDR3 is 13 amino acids. V gave up 6 bases and J gave up 8 bases; unmatched junction bases: 3. CDR3 loop: CASRDRGLGELFF. The CDR3 DNA is TGTGCCAGCAGGGACAGGGGGTTAGGGGAGCTGTTTTTT.

This clone was picked up one time. The chain joins TRBV2 to TRBJ2-1; 7 positions match TRBD2. This CDR3 region has 12 residues. Germline values: CDR1 SNHLY, CDR2 FYNNEI. Trimming cost V 8 bases and J 10 bases; bases outside gene matches: 8. The CDR3 is CASGRGEGEQFF. For the CDR3, the DNA is TGTGCCAGCGGGCGCGGGGAGGGCGAGCAGTTCTTC.